The following is a T cell receptor beta chain sequence with its context. The antigen it recognizes is unknown. No base quality values were provided; no much bigger clone lies one nucleotide off. This entry comes from a study of persistence of HIV-infected CD4 T cells (TCRdb year 2020). Some background on the complete study: CMV- and HIV-1 Gag-responding CD4+ T cells were isolated from ART-treated individuals so that antigen-driven clonal expansion of HIV-1-infected cells could be examined. The median time participants had been on suppressive ART was 8 to 9 years. Peripheral blood samples of up to about 180 mL were collected at multiple time points, except for a couple of participants, who underwent leukapheresis at a single time point. The clonality of all cells in each sorted population was measured by TCRbeta sequencing, and the clonality of infected cells was measured by proviral sequencing. Cross-participant TCR cluster analysis included about eight participants for CMV and more than five participants for Gag. Broad study findings and their caveats: Restriction of bulk TCR analyses to the rare CMV-responding cells that actually carried HIV-1 proviruses was not possible. Significantly lower TCRbeta richness was observed in CMV- and Gag-responding cells than in anti-CD3/anti-CD28-responding cells, and higher oligoclonality was observed in CMV-responding cells than in CD3/CD28-stimulated and Gag-responding cells. Only a small number of individuals took part in the study, and only a limited range of antigens was tested. TCR oligoclonality correlated with proviral oligoclonality within the same sorted populations. Enrichment of degenerate expanded CDR3beta sequences was found in antigen-responding cells, suggesting convergent selection of CD4+ responses to CMV and Gag.

Read against the paper, the sample's treatment or condition label means: suppressive antiretroviral therapy. Cells were stimulated with a pool of overlapping HIV-1 Gag 15-mer peptides at roughly 1 ug per peptide per mL. Memory populations depleted of antigen-responding cells were obtained by sorting nonresponding CD40L-negative CD69-negative CD45RO-high memory CD4+ T cells. Participants were HIV-1-infected adults who started suppressive ART during chronic infection. Plasma HIV-1 RNA had been undetectable (below 50 copies/mL) in participants for at least 4 years. To be included, participants needed a CD4+ T cell count above 400 cells/uL and a positive CMV serology. Before stimulation, PBMCs were isolated using density centrifugation and then depleted of CD8+ T cells. For 18 hours, the CD8-depleted PBMCs were stimulated with anti-CD28/CD49d costimulation, a CD40-blocking antibody, and enfuvirtide to prevent new infections. Cell sorting was performed on a Beckman Coulter MoFlo Legacy or XDP sorter, and dead cells were excluded with propidium iodide. For samples with more than one million cells, genomic DNA was extracted with the QIAamp DNA Mini Kit, and for all other samples the Quick-DNA Microprep Kit was used.

The CDR3 holds 16 amino acids from the cysteine to the phenylalanine. The DNA shown is the 48-base CDR3, in frame from base 1. Germline trimming: 4 bases from V, 6 bases from J; junction bases outside gene matches: 9. CDR1 and CDR2, looked up from the germline V gene, are SGHTA and FQGTGA. TCRbeta repertoires were sequenced from genomic DNA with the immunoSEQ hsTCRB assay version 4 in survey mode. Genomic DNA was diluted to around 10 ng/uL, and up to 1 ug per sample was used for TCRbeta sequencing. Per the original workflow: Analysis of the TCRbeta data was done in ImmunoSeq Analyzer 3.0, and diversity was computed on productive nucleotide rearrangements. Using the Immunarch R package, the improved Chao index served to estimate lower-bound TCR diversity and the Gini coefficient served to estimate clonality. Nucleotide rearrangements that differed but encoded the same CDR3beta amino acid sequence were counted as separate clonotypes. TCRbeta sequences significantly enriched in antigen-responding cells relative to anti-CD3/anti-CD28-activated cells were identified by differential abundance analysis. GLIPH2 grouped TCRs by predicted peptide-MHC specificity, both within each participant and across combined participant data sets. Imported from immuneACCESS, the table was reduced by TCRdb to in-frame sequences with V and J called. These copies leave out some clones; in studies compared against another copy, an unresolved V gene accounts for under half, and the cause of the remainder is not known. V and J calls and clone size are copied from that table; D and trimming were computed from the DNA. Within this sample are 30,000 to 35,000 clones, with 65% to 90% of them counted one time only. The ten largest clones take up roughly 18% of the sample.

The receptor chain draws on TRBV7-3 and TRBJ2-2; 9 central nucleotides agree with TRBD2. The TCR was taken from an adult woman with HIV who was CMV-seropositive. The starting material was CD4+ T cells sorted from PBMCs after approximately 20-hour stimulation, obtained from a patient who received antiretroviral therapy. The cell subset or site label on this specimen signifies: CD40L-CD69- CD45RO-high memory CD4 T cells not responding to Gag peptides. The CDR3 protein sequence reads: CASSSRSGSSPGELFF. In nucleotide form, the sequence is TGTGCCAGCAGCTCACGTAGCGGGAGTAGCCCCGGGGAGCTGTTTTTT.